Listed below are T cell receptor beta chains from one sample, sequenced in a study of shared clonotypes between healthy human individuals. Repertoires were generated with immunoSEQ multiplex PCR, while TCRdb's copy carries only in-frame clones and drops some. The data contain some 2,400,000 clones, approximately 96% of them singletons. Material for sequencing was naive CD4+ T cells sorted from blood. The origin of the receptors is a man aged 18-30 years in good health. Each CDR3 is given with its conserved first and last residue. A D gene is named only where the DNA matches it firmly. Size is omitted from some rows. Given values are once, few, many or a class for expanded clones.

V	D	J	size	DNA	CDR3
TRBV5-6	.	TRBJ1-2	.	TGTGCCAGCAGCGCGGGCCCAGAGGGCTACACCTTC	CASSAGPEGYTF
TRBV5-1	.	TRBJ1-6	.	TGCGCCAGCAGCCCGGGACCCTATAATTCACCCCTCCACTTT	CASSPGPYNSPLHF
TRBV21-1	.	TRBJ1-6	.	TGTGCCAGCAGCAAAGGGGACAGGAGCTCCTATAATTCACCCCTCCACTTT	CASSKGDRSSYNSPLHF
TRBV19	.	TRBJ2-7	.	TGTGCCAGTAGAAAATCAGGGGTTTCTTTGGACGAGCAGTACTTC	CASRKSGVSLDEQYF
TRBV6-5	.	TRBJ2-7	.	TGTGCCAGCGCCCGTGAGGAAAACTACGAGCAGTACTTC	CASAREENYEQYF
TRBV6-1	.	TRBJ1-5	.	TGTGCCAGCAGGCCCCTCTATGAGCAGCCCCAGCATTTT	CASRPLYEQPQHF
TRBV7-2	.	TRBJ2-7	.	TGTGCCAGCAGCCCCGGAGGCTGGACGCAGTCCTACGAGCAGTACTTC	CASSPGGWTQSYEQYF
TRBV28	TRBD1	TRBJ1-5	.	TGTGCCAGCAAGATACAGGGGGCGCGGAGTCAGCCCCAGCATTTT	CASKIQGARSQPQHF
TRBV5-1	.	TRBJ1-2	.	TGCGCCAGCAGCTCTACTCCCCAGGGATCTAACTATGGCTACACCTTC	CASSSTPQGSNYGYTF
TRBV27	TRBD2	TRBJ2-5	.	TGTGCCAGCAGTTTGCCGGGACTAGGAGATGAGACCCAGTACTTC	CASSLPGLGDETQYF
TRBV6-5	.	TRBJ1-3	.	TGTGCCAGCACCCTCCGCCGGGGTTCTGGAAACACCATATATTTT	CASTLRRGSGNTIYF
TRBV10-3	.	TRBJ1-1	.	TGTGCCATCAGAACCGGGACAACCACTGAAGCTTTCTTT	CAIRTGTTTEAFF
TRBV6-6	.	TRBJ1-2	.	TGTGCCAGCAGTTTATCTTCCAGGAATTCCAACTATGGCTACACCTTC	CASSLSSRNSNYGYTF
TRBV9	TRBD2	TRBJ2-1	.	TGTGCCAGCAGCGTTAAGGCGGGAGCTTCCTACAATGAGCAGTTCTTC	CASSVKAGASYNEQFF
TRBV25-1	.	TRBJ2-3	.	TGTGCCAGCAGTGAATCCCCCCCTTTTACGCAGTATTTT	CASSESPPFTQYF
TRBV13	.	TRBJ2-1	.	TGTGCCAGCAGCTTAAATGCAGGGCTCGTCAATGAGCAGTTCTTC	CASSLNAGLVNEQFF
TRBV7-2	.	TRBJ2-2	once	TGTGCCAGCAGCTTAGAGATTGGTGGGCGATTTGTTTCGGCCGGGGAGCTGTTTTTT	CASSLEIGGRFVSAGELFF
TRBV7-2	TRBD2	TRBJ2-7	.	TGTGCCAGCAGCTTAGCGCGGGGGACGGCCTACGAGCAGTACTTC	CASSLARGTAYEQYF
TRBV30	TRBD2	TRBJ2-6	.	TGTGCCTGGAGTCTAACTCGGACTAGCGGGGGACGCTCTGGGGCCAACGTCCTGACTTTC	CAWSLTRTSGGRSGANVLTF
TRBV15	.	TRBJ2-5	.	TGTGCCACCAGCAGAGATCGGGGTGGCGAGACCCAGTACTTC	CATSRDRGGETQYF
TRBV6-1	.	TRBJ2-6	.	TGTGCCAGCAGTGAAAGGGGGTCTTCGAGCTCTGGGGCCAACGTCCTGACTTTC	CASSERGSSSSGANVLTF
TRBV5-1	TRBD1	TRBJ2-7	.	TGCGCCAGCAGCTTGGACAGGGGGGTGGAGGAGCAGTACTTC	CASSLDRGVEEQYF
TRBV30	TRBD1	TRBJ2-2	once	TGTGCCTGGAGACGTACAGGGGTAACCGGGGAGCTGTTTTTT	CAWRRTGVTGELFF
TRBV11-2	.	TRBJ1-6	.	TGTGCCAGCAGCGTGGGGGGTTATAATTCACCCCTCCACTTT	CASSVGGYNSPLHF
TRBV18	.	TRBJ2-3	.	TGTGCCAGCTCACCACAGGGAAAAGGGGCGGGAGATACGCAGTATTTT	CASSPQGKGAGDTQYF
TRBV10-3	.	TRBJ2-1	.	TGTGCCATCAGTTGGGACGGCAGCTCCTACAATGAGCAGTTCTTC	CAISWDGSSYNEQFF
TRBV30	.	TRBJ1-3	.	TGTGCCTGGAGTGTTCGACAGAGCTCTGGAAACACCACATATTTT	CAWSVRQSSGNTTYF
TRBV18	.	TRBJ2-7	.	TGTGCCAGCTCACAGGGACGCTACGAGCAGTACTTC	CASSQGRYEQYF
TRBV4-1	TRBD2	TRBJ2-3	.	TGCGCCAGCAGCCAAGATAGACTAGCGGGGAGTTCTAGCACAGATACGCAGTATTTT	CASSQDRLAGSSSTDTQYF
TRBV7-3	.	TRBJ2-5	.	TGTGCCAGCAGCTTAGGGGTTCAAGAGACCCAGTACTTC	CASSLGVQETQYF
TRBV5-4	.	TRBJ1-2	.	TGTGCCAGCAGCAAAGCAGGGGTCCGTGGCTACACCTTC	CASSKAGVRGYTF
TRBV29-1	.	TRBJ1-4	.	TGCAGCGTTGATCGGGGAGGGGGTGAAAAACTGTTTTTT	CSVDRGGGEKLFF
TRBV5-1	TRBD2	TRBJ2-2	.	TGCGCCAGCAGCCGGGGCGCAGGGAGGGCCGGGGAGCTGTTTTTT	CASSRGAGRAGELFF
TRBV19	.	TRBJ2-2	.	TGTTCCTCAAGCCCCGGGACGGGCAACACCGGGGAGCTGTTTTTT	CSSSPGTGNTGELFF
TRBV5-8	TRBD1	TRBJ2-7	.	TGTGCCAGCAGCCGGCGACAGACAGGGGGAGAAGAGCAGTACTTC	CASSRRQTGGEEQYF
TRBV28	.	TRBJ2-3	.	TGTGCCAGCAGTTTGCCACAGGCAGATACGCAGTATTTT	CASSLPQADTQYF
TRBV9	.	TRBJ2-2	.	TGTGCCAGCAGCGTAGACGGACACCTCACCGGGGAGCTGTTTTTT	CASSVDGHLTGELFF
TRBV4-3	.	TRBJ1-2	.	TGCGCCAGCAGCCTCGACTCCGGGGGCGGGGGAAGATACTATGGCTACACCTTC	CASSLDSGGGGRYYGYTF
TRBV7-9	.	TRBJ2-7	.	TGTGCCAGCAGCTTACGTACAGACTCCTACGAGCAGTACTTC	CASSLRTDSYEQYF
TRBV18	.	TRBJ2-2	.	TGTGCCAGCTCCGGGAAGAACACCGGGGAGCTGTTTTTT	CASSGKNTGELFF
TRBV28	.	TRBJ1-6	.	TGTGCCAGCAGTGGGACGCCACCCCTCCACTTT	CASSGTPPLHF
TRBV5-5	.	TRBJ2-2	.	TGTGCCAGCAGCTCTTACAAGGCAGGCAACACCGGGGAGCTGTTTTTT	CASSSYKAGNTGELFF
TRBV5-1	.	TRBJ2-5	.	TGCGCCAGCAGCCGCCGGGACCTCCAAGAGACCCAGTACTTC	CASSRRDLQETQYF
TRBV6-1	TRBD2	TRBJ2-7	.	TGTGCCAGCAGTGAAGGAGGCAGGGAGGGCGAGCAGTACTTC	CASSEGGREGEQYF